These 26 T cell receptor beta chains came from one sample sequenced in a study of CD8 T cells in Susac syndrome. An input of about 0.45 to 1 ug of RNA was subjected to reverse transcription using random hexamers. TCRdb called the immunoSEQ multiplex PCR reads again in MiXCR, with one record for every CDR3 protein. The sample shows approximately 210,000 distinct CDR3 sequences, about 95% of them seen only once. Sequenced: CD4+ T cells from PBMCs. These receptors were obtained from a human donor with multiple sclerosis.

The chain links TRBV5-1 to TRBJ1-2; a weak D match, TRBD1 (6 bases). The CDR3 consists of 15 residues. V gave up 5 bases and J gave up 6 bases, with 20 bases separating them. Germline values: CDR1 SGHRS, CDR2 YFSETQ. The CDR3 protein is CASSAGGPVGDGYTF. DNA of the CDR3: TGCGCCAGCAGTGCGGGGGGCCCTGTAGGCGATGGCTACACCTTC.

The chain links TRBV7-3 to TRBJ2-1; TRBD2 is a possible D gene (5 bases). This CDR3 is built from 15 residues. The germline V gene encodes CDR1 SGHTA and CDR2 FQGTGA. Deletions cut 4 bases from V and 4 bases from J, with 14 bases between. The CDR3 region has the DNA TGTGCCAGCAGCTCCTCCACGGACTTTTACAATGAGCAGTTCTTC. Protein: CASSSSTDFYNEQFF.

The chain links TRBV7-9 to TRBJ2-5; 7 bases are a match to TRBD1. This CDR3 comprises 16 residues. CDR1 and CDR2 (germline): SEHNR, FQNEAQ (reference sequence). The ends lost 7 bases at V and 2 bases at J; junction bases unmatched: 13. DNA of the CDR3: TGTGCCAGCACTGAACAGGGGTTACTGGGGCAAGAGACCCAGTACTTC. It is translated as CASTEQGLLGQETQYF.

V is TRBV20-1 and J is TRBJ1-2; a weak D match, TRBD1 (5 bases). V was pared by 3 bases and J by 0 bases, with 11 bases between. The CDR3 runs 14 residues. Germline V gene lookup returns CDR1 DFQATT and CDR2 SNEGSKA (reference sequence). This CDR3 is CSASGTPTNYGYTF. The DNA of the CDR3 is TGCAGTGCTAGCGGGACCCCAACTAACTATGGCTACACCTTC.

The V gene is TRBV20-1, the J gene TRBJ2-7; 10 nucleotides line up with TRBD2. The CDR3 has 16 amino acids. Germline V gives CDR1 DFQATT, CDR2 SNEGSKA (reference sequence). V lost 2 bases to trimming and J lost 0 bases; unmatched junction nucleotides: 7. CDR3 DNA sequence: TGCAGTGCTAGACGAGGCCTAGCGGGAGCCTCCTACGAGCAGTACTTC. The encoded protein is CSARRGLAGASYEQYF.

In this sample, this clonotype turned up a few times. The chain joins TRBV29-1 to TRBJ2-3; a weak D match, TRBD2 (5 bases). V was trimmed by 4 bases and J by 1 base, leaving 9 bases between them. The V gene's germline CDR1 is SQVTM and CDR2 ANQGSEA. The CDR3 totals 13 residues. The CDR3 DNA is TGCAGCGTTGGGCTAGCTGGCACAGATACGCAGTATTTT. Its translation is CSVGLAGTDTQYF.

The V gene is TRBV6-6, the J gene TRBJ1-2, with a possible D match to TRBD1 (6 bases). Between the trimmed V and J ends, which lost 4 bases and 7 bases, there was a span of 16 bases. Germline assignment: CDR1 MNHNY and CDR2 SVGAGI (reference sequence). CDR3 length: 14 residues. This CDR3 is CASSSTGREAGYTF. The CDR3 coding sequence is TGTGCCAGCAGTTCCACAGGGAGGGAAGCTGGCTACACCTTC.

J is TRBJ1-4 and V is TRBV4-2; D might be TRBD1 (6 bases). This CDR3 has 15 residues. The V end was cut by 2 bases, the J end by 8 bases, with 15 bases between. Germline-derived CDR1 and CDR2 are LGHNA and YNFKEQ. The CDR3 DNA is TGTGCCAGCAGCCAACCACAGGGAGGTGGCGAAAAACTGTTTTTT. Encoded protein: CASSQPQGGGEKLFF.

This chain connects TRBV9 to TRBJ2-1; 14 positions agree with TRBD2. With 7 bases clipped from V and 9 bases from J, the junction kept 3 bases outside the gene matches. This CDR3 is 13 amino acids long. CDR1 is SGDLS, CDR2 YYNGEE, per germline. In DNA, the CDR3 is TGTGCCAGCTCCGGGACTAGCGGGAGTGAGCAGTTCTTC. Protein: CASSGTSGSEQFF.

The chain recombines TRBV5-1 with TRBJ2-3; TRBD1 matches at 7 bases. Germline V lookup: CDR1 SGHRS, CDR2 YFSETQ. This CDR3 region has 13 residues. With V trimmed by 3 bases and J by 7 bases, 5 bases remained unmatched. The CDR3 DNA reads as TGCGCCAGCAGCTCTGACAGGGTAAATACGCAGTATTTT. Translating gives CASSSDRVNTQYF. Variable domain in full (rest from reference TRBV5-1 and TRBJ2-3): KAGVTQTPRYLIKTRGQQVTLSCSPISGHRSVSWYQQTPGQGLQFLFEYFSETQRNKGNFPGRFSGRQFSNSRSEMNVSTLELGDSALYLCASSSDRVNTQYFGPGTRLTVL.

This clonotype was observed a single time. This chain links TRBV3-1 with TRBJ2-7, with TRBD2 as a possible D gene (6 bases). V shed 2 bases and J shed 5 bases, with 13 bases lying between them. The CDR3 contains 14 residues. Germline V lookup: CDR1 LGHDT, CDR2 YNNKEL (reference sequence). This CDR3 reads CASSQLASVHEQYF. Here the CDR3 DNA reads TGTGCCAGCAGCCAACTAGCGTCGGTACACGAGCAGTACTTC.

This chain joins TRBV5-6 and TRBJ1-5, with D perhaps TRBD1 (5 bases). The germline V gene encodes CDR1 SGHDT and CDR2 YYEEEE. The CDR3 consists of 19 residues. Between the trimmed V and J ends, which lost 1 base and 2 bases, there was a span of 22 bases. CDR3 DNA sequence: TGTGCCAGCAGCTTGAGTTCCGGGCCTCAGGGATGGGGCAATCAGCCCCAGCATTTT. This encodes CASSLSSGPQGWGNQPQHF.

This sequence joins TRBV15 and TRBJ2-2; 9 positions match TRBD1. The CDR3 sequence is 16 residues long. CDR1 and CDR2 (germline): LNHNV, YYDKDF (reference sequence). The V gene end was trimmed by 2 bases and the J gene end by 4 bases; junction bases not matched to a gene: 5. The CDR3 sequence: CATSRRTGVGTGELFF. The CDR3 DNA is TGTGCCACCAGCAGAAGGACAGGGGTGGGCACCGGGGAGCTGTTTTTT.

The V call is TRBV27, the J call TRBJ2-1; D tentatively reads TRBD1 or TRBD2 (5 bases each). Germline values: CDR1 MNHEY, CDR2 SMNVEV (reference sequence). The CDR3 is made up of 13 amino acids. Trimming removed 7 bases from V and 8 bases from J, with 15 bases in between. The CDR3, as DNA: TGTGCCAGCAACCCACATGAGGGGTATGAGCAGTTCTTC. Amino acids: CASNPHEGYEQFF.

The rearrangement links TRBV20-1 to TRBJ2-5, with 7 bases fitting TRBD2. The ends lost 3 bases at V and 4 bases at J; junction bases unmatched: 5. The CDR3 is 13 residues long. Germline V gene data show CDR1 as DFQATT and CDR2 as SNEGSKA (reference sequence). Written as DNA, the CDR3 is TGCAGTGCTAGGAGAGTAGCGGGAGAGACCCAGTACTTC. Translating it yields CSARRVAGETQYF.

This clonotype has just one count. The rearrangement uses TRBV7-9 and TRBJ1-1, with D maybe TRBD1 (6 bases). Deletions cut 2 bases from V and 4 bases from J, with 17 bases between. The length of the CDR3 is 16 residues. In germline, CDR1 is SEHNR, CDR2 FQNEAQ (reference sequence). CDR3 sequence reads: CASSLSTGSGGTEAFF. CDR3 sequence (DNA): TGTGCCAGCAGCTTATCGACAGGCTCGGGAGGCACTGAAGCTTTCTTT.

The chain links TRBV3-1 to TRBJ1-2; tentatively, D is TRBD1 (6 bases). The CDR3 length is 15 residues. Germline V CDR1 and CDR2: LGHDT, YNNKEL (reference sequence). V lost 4 bases and J 5 bases, leaving 17 bases between the germline ends. The CDR3 DNA sequence: TGTGCCAGCAGCCGCGAGGGGGGTAGTCGGTATGGCTACACCTTC. Translated, it gives CASSREGGSRYGYTF.

The chain couples TRBV29-1 to TRBJ2-7; D not certain. This CDR3 comprises 13 residues. The ends were cut back, 4 bases at V and 5 bases at J, with 15 bases in the middle. Germline CDR1 is SQVTM and CDR2 is ANQGSEA. The CDR3 protein is CSVGGQALNEQYF. In nucleotides, the CDR3 is TGCAGCGTTGGTGGTCAGGCCCTAAACGAGCAGTACTTC.

The chain links TRBV7-9 to TRBJ2-3; 7 bases map to TRBD1. Germline V gene sequence: CDR1 SEHNR, CDR2 FQNEAQ (reference sequence). J gave up 5 bases and V 5 bases, and 10 bases lay outside the gene matches. This CDR3 region has 15 residues. The CDR3 sequence: CASSIRQGEGDTQYF. In DNA, the CDR3 is TGTGCCAGCAGCATCAGACAGGGAGAGGGAGATACGCAGTATTTT. The full variable domain, its missing parts supplied by reference TRBV7-9 and TRBJ2-3, is DTGVSQNPRHKITKRGQNVTFRCDPISEHNRLYWYRQTLGQGPEFLTYFQNEAQLEKSRLLSDRFSAERPKGSFSTLEIQRTEQGDSAMYLCASSIRQGEGDTQYFGPGTRLTVL.

The table lists this clonotype with a count of one. The chain links TRBV12-3 or TRBV12-4 to TRBJ2-7, with D possibly TRBD1 on 7 matching bases. CDR3 length: 14 amino acids. The germline V and J ends were trimmed by 9 bases and 2 bases, with 17 bases remaining between them. CDR3 sequence: CASRAGQIPYEQYF. CDR3 nucleotides: TGTGCCAGTCGGGCGGGACAGATCCCCTACGAGCAGTACTTC.

The chain recombines TRBV5-1 with TRBJ1-1, with D tentatively TRBD1 (6 bases). V shed 3 bases and J shed 1 base, with 10 bases lying between them. The CDR3 is made up of 14 amino acids. The V gene's germline CDR1 is SGHRS and CDR2 YFSETQ. Written as DNA, the CDR3 is TGCGCCAGCAGCTGGGGACATGGGAACACTGAAGCTTTCTTT. It encodes CASSWGHGNTEAFF. Supplemented by reference TRBV5-1 and TRBJ1-1, the full variable domain reads KAGVTQTPRYLIKTRGQQVTLSCSPISGHRSVSWYQQTPGQGLQFLFEYFSETQRNKGNFPGRFSGRQFSNSRSEMNVSTLELGDSALYLCASSWGHGNTEAFFGQGTRLTVV.

This chain connects TRBV20-1 to TRBJ1-1; no firm D call. CDR1 DFQATT and CDR2 SNEGSKA come from the germline V gene (reference sequence). Between the trimmed V and J ends, which lost 0 bases and 0 bases, there was a span of 11 bases. This CDR3 spans 15 amino acids. CDR3 sequence: CSARDLQRVNTEAFF. CDR3 coding DNA: TGCAGTGCTAGAGATCTTCAGAGAGTGAACACTGAAGCTTTCTTT.

CDR3 DNA sequence: TGTGCCAGCAGTGAAGCGGGGTATGGCTACACCTTC. This gives the protein CASSEAGYGYTF. The chain uses TRBV2 and TRBJ1-2; the D is unclear. Germline V gives CDR1 SNHLY, CDR2 FYNNEI. CDR3 length: 12 amino acids. Deletions cut 0 bases from V and 5 bases from J, with 4 bases between. The variable domain in full, with the rest retrieved from reference TRBV2 and TRBJ1-2, is EPEVTQTPSHQVTQMGQEVILRCVPISNHLYFYWYRQILGQKVEFLVSFYNNEISEKSEIFDDQFSVERPDGSNFTLKIRSTKLEDSAMYFCASSEAGYGYTFGSGTRLTVV.

The V gene is TRBV5-1, the J gene TRBJ2-1, with 11 bases lining up with TRBD2. This CDR3 is built from 14 residues. The germline gives CDR1 SGHRS, CDR2 YFSETQ. Germline trimming cut 2 bases from V and 6 bases from J; bases unmatched to any gene: 1. The CDR3 coding sequence is TGCGCCAGCAGCTTTAGCGGGAGGGGCAATGAGCAGTTCTTC. It is translated as CASSFSGRGNEQFF.

This chain connects TRBV30 to TRBJ2-7, with 8 positions matching TRBD2. This CDR3 region has 12 residues. CDR1 is GTSNPN, CDR2 SVGIG, per germline (reference sequence). Trimming removed 8 bases from V and 7 bases from J; junction bases left unmatched: 10. The CDR3 region is CAGGATGGEQYF. The CDR3 DNA reads as TGTGCCGGAGGGGCGACGGGAGGGGAGCAGTACTTC.

The rearrangement uses TRBV25-1 and TRBJ1-6, with D unresolved. Trimming shortened V by 1 base and J by 6 bases, and 7 bases separated the two germline ends. CDR1 is MGHDK and CDR2 is SYGVNS in the germline V gene. The CDR3 runs 14 residues. The CDR3 DNA reads as TGTGCCAGCAGTGAATCAAGATCTAATTCACCCCTCCACTTT. The encoded protein is CASSESRSNSPLHF.